The sequence of this T cell receptor (beta chain) was determined in a study of blood T cell repertoires in COVID-19. At the level of the study: COVID-19 samples, acute and convalescent, were from the United States, Italy and Spain. Nucleic acid was either cDNA or gDNA, and it came from T cells, B-cell-depleted T cells, or PBMCs.

Per the authors' pipeline: By means of reference gene primer amplification, nucleated cell counts were estimated. Clones were sequenced by immunoSEQ multiplex PCR, and TCRdb holds only the in-frame ones, with some missing. V, J and clone size are those of that table, while D and trimming were read from the DNA. The data hold 250,000 to 350,000 clones, with 87% observed a single time. This clone appeared once. Trimming took 3 bases from V and 2 from J, leaving 12 bases between them. Germline loops: CDR1 SGDLS, CDR2 YYNGEE. This CDR3 contains 16 residues. This receptor was identified in a woman aged 45 to 65 who had recovered from COVID-19. The chain joins TRBV9 to TRBJ2-6; TRBD1 is a possible D gene (6 bases). Sequenced material: peripheral blood. DNA of the CDR3: TGTGCCAGCAGCGCCCGACAGGAAGCTGGGGCCAACGTCCTGACTTTC. Protein product: CASSARQEAGANVLTF.